This T cell receptor (beta chain) derives from a study of stem cell transplantation in POMP-related autoinflammatory disease. At the level of the study: Defective thymoproteasomes were hypothesized to impair CD8+ T-cell positive selection. General study results and limits: In PRAID patients, the number of distinct TRB V-J gene pairings was restricted. PRAID patients trended toward lower TRB diversity and higher clonality in all analyzed T-cell subsets.

Germline CDR1 SQVTM, CDR2 ANQGSEA. Trimming took 1 base from V and 5 from J, leaving 11 bases between them. The CDR3 sequence is 13 residues long. As to this clone: What it binds is not known. The identical CDR3 is also encoded by other nucleotide sequences in the sample.

The data were produced by immunoSEQ multiplex PCR, yet TCRdb's version contains in-frame clones alone and is incomplete. Among more than 20,000 clones listed, 82% were seen once. The rearrangement uses TRBV29-1 and TRBJ1-1; TRBD1 might be the D (5 bases). This clonotype originated in a human donor with POMP-related autoinflammation and immune dysregulation (PRAID). Sequenced material: CD4+ T cells from PBMCs, taken before stem cell transplantation. The CDR3 DNA reads TGCAGCGTTGAAGGTACCGAGGGGACTGAAGCTTTCTTT. Translated, it gives CSVEGTEGTEAFF.